The 11 T cell receptor beta chains listed next were all sequenced from one sample in a study of blood T cell repertoires in COVID-19. This table comes from immunoSEQ multiplex PCR, and its TCRdb copy is limited to in-frame clones, with some not included. In the table there are around 260,000 clones, roughly nine tenths of which are singletons. Material for sequencing was peripheral blood. The receptors stem from a woman aged 30 to 39 with COVID-19, enrolled during active disease.

The chain has TRBV6-6 and TRBJ1-1; D possibly corresponds to TRBD1 (5 bases). The CDR3 sequence is 16 residues long. The ends were cut back, 2 bases at V and 3 bases at J, with 16 bases in the middle. Per the germline V gene, CDR1 is MNHNY and CDR2 is SVGAGI (reference sequence). The DNA of the CDR3 is TGTGCCAGCAGTTACCCGAGGGGAGGTGGGGACACTGAAGCTTTCTTT. Its protein is CASSYPRGGGDTEAFF.

This chain joins TRBV10-3 and TRBJ1-2; 10 bases line up with TRBD1. The germline CDR1 and CDR2 sequences are ENHRY and SYGVKD. The CDR3 length is 16 residues. After removal of 3 bases from V and 4 bases from J, the junction contained 8 bases not matched to a gene. CDR3 sequence reads: CAISDQRDRGFYGYTF. The CDR3 nucleotides read TGTGCCATCAGTGACCAACGGGACAGGGGTTTCTATGGCTACACCTTC.

The V gene is TRBV18, the J gene TRBJ1-1; D is undetermined. CDR3 length: 13 residues. The germline V gene has CDR1 KGHSH and CDR2 LQKENI. The V end lost 6 bases, the J end lost 4 bases, and 12 bases lay between the germline ends. The CDR3 DNA reads TGTGCCAGCTCGCGGGAATTGGGCACTGAAGCTTTCTTT. It specifies CASSRELGTEAFF.

The chain employs TRBV3-1 (or the pseudogene TRBV3-2) and TRBJ2-7; tentative D call: TRBD2 (6 bases). V was trimmed by 3 bases and J by 1 base, leaving 10 bases between them. The CDR3 is made up of 14 amino acids. In germline, CDR1 is LGHDT, CDR2 YNNKEL (reference sequence). CDR3 bases: TGTGCCAGCAGCCACGGAGGGGCTTCCTACGAGCAGTACTTC. Amino acid sequence: CASSHGGASYEQYF.

The chain joins TRBV27 to TRBJ2-1; TRBD1 is a possible D gene (6 bases). The CDR3 runs 14 residues. Germline assignment: CDR1 MNHEY and CDR2 SMNVEV (reference sequence). Trimming stripped 3 bases from V and 8 bases from J, with 14 bases between. CDR3 in DNA: TGTGCCAGCAGTTTTGCAGGGGATGTGGATGAGCAGTTCTTC. It is translated as CASSFAGDVDEQFF.

CDR3 loop: CASSLSQASIYGYTF. The CDR3 DNA sequence: TGTGCCAGCAGTTTGTCACAGGCCTCGATTTATGGCTACACCTTC. The chain combines TRBV27 with TRBJ1-2, with D maybe TRBD1 (5 bases). V gave up 3 bases and J gave up 5 bases, with 16 bases separating them. This CDR3 has 15 residues. Germline CDR1 is MNHEY and CDR2 is SMNVEV (reference sequence).

The chain joins TRBV2 to TRBJ2-7; D is possibly TRBD1 (5 bases). The CDR3 is 13 residues long. CDR1 and CDR2 from the germline V gene are SNHLY and FYNNEI. The germline V and J ends were trimmed by 5 bases and 3 bases, with 11 bases remaining between them. This CDR3 is CASSQQAYYEQYF. CDR3 coding DNA: TGTGCCAGCAGTCAACAGGCCTACTACGAGCAGTACTTC.

This clone has only one observation. The rearrangement uses TRBV30 and TRBJ1-1; possible D gene TRBD1, 6 bases. Trimming stripped 4 bases from V and 6 bases from J, with 15 bases between. The CDR3 covers 13 residues. Germline values: CDR1 GTSNPN, CDR2 SVGIG (reference sequence). CDR3 sequence: CAWTLNRAPEAFF. The CDR3 DNA is TGTGCCTGGACCCTGAACAGGGCCCCTGAAGCTTTCTTT.

This chain links TRBV6-2 or TRBV6-3 with TRBJ1-5, with D uncertain. Germline V gives CDR1 MNHEY, CDR2 SVGEGT. The CDR3 covers 15 residues. Trimming removed 3 bases from V and 2 bases from J, with 11 bases in between. Written as DNA, the CDR3 is TGTGCCAGCAGTTATTCTCGCAGTGGCAATCAGCCCCAGCATTTT. This sequence encodes CASSYSRSGNQPQHF.

The chain is built from TRBV27 and TRBJ2-7; D may be TRBD1 (5 bases). The V end lost 3 bases, the J end lost 0 bases, and 18 bases lay between the germline ends. This CDR3 spans 17 amino acids. CDR1 is MNHEY and CDR2 is SMNVEV in the germline V gene (reference sequence). CDR3 protein: CASSFSRVAAYSYEQYF. For the CDR3, the DNA is TGTGCCAGCAGTTTTAGCAGGGTCGCGGCCTACTCCTACGAGCAGTACTTC.

The V call is TRBV5-5, the J call TRBJ2-2; TRBD2 matches 7 bases. In germline, CDR1 is SGHKS, CDR2 YYEKEE (reference sequence). The CDR3 has 15 residues. V shed 0 bases, J shed 5 bases, and the junction held 4 bases outside the gene matches. CDR3 coding DNA: TGTGCCAGCAGCTTGGCACCGGGGGGAACCGGGGAGCTGTTTTTT. This translates into CASSLAPGGTGELFF.